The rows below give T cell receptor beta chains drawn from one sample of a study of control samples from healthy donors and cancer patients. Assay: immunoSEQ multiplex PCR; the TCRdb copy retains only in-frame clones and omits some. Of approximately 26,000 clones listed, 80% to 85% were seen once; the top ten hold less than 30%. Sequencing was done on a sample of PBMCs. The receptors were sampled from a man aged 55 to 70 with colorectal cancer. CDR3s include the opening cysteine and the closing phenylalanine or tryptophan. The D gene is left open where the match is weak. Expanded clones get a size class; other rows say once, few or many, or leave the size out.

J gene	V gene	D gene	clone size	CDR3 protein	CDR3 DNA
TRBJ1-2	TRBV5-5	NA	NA	CASSWVGTALYGYTF	TGTGCCAGCAGCTGGGTAGGGACGGCACTCTATGGCTACACCTTC
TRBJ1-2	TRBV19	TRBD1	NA	CASRDRGRSDGYTF	TGTGCCAGCAGAGACAGGGGGCGCAGCGATGGCTACACCTTC
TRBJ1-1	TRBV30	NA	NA	CAWSRAGRAEAFF	TGTGCCTGGAGTCGGGCAGGGAGGGCTGAAGCTTTCTTT
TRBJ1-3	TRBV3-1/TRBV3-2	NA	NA	CASSRIVGNTIYF	TGTGCCAGCAGCCGTATCGTCGGAAACACCATATATTTT
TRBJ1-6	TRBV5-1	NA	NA	CASSLGSASPLHF	TGCGCCAGCAGCTTGGGATCTGCTTCACCCCTCCACTTT
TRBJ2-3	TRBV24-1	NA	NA	CATSDTRRGDTQYF	TGTGCCACCAGTGACACCCGTCGGGGAGATACGCAGTATTTT
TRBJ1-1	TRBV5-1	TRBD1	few	CASSFWDRNTEAFF	TGCGCCAGCAGCTTCTGGGACAGGAACACTGAAGCTTTCTTT
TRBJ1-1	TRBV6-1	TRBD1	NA	CASSARDNHRGMGGTEAFF	TGTGCCAGCAGTGCCCGAGATAATCACAGGGGCATGGGGGGAACTGAAGCTTTCTTT
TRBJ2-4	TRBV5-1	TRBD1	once	CASSLTGTGGNIQYF	TGCGCCAGCAGCTTAACCGGGACAGGGGGCAACATTCAGTACTTC
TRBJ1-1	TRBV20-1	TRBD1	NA	CSASAGGNTEAFF	TGCAGTGCTAGTGCAGGGGGGAACACTGAAGCTTTCTTT
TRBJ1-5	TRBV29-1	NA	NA	CSVGRSVNQPQHF	TGCAGCGTTGGTAGGTCAGTCAATCAGCCCCAGCATTTT
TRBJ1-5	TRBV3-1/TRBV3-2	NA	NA	CASSQVGSGQHF	TGTGCCAGCAGCCAAGTCGGTTCAGGCCAGCATTTT
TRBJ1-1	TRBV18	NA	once	CASSPHENTEAFF	TGTGCCAGCTCGCCCCACGAGAACACTGAAGCTTTCTTT
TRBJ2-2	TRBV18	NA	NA	CASSPLRGNTGELFF	TGTGCCAGCTCTCCGTTACGGGGGAACACCGGGGAGCTGTTTTTT
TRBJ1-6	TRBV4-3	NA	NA	CASSQSAGSYNSPLHF	TGCGCCAGCAGCCAATCTGCCGGCAGCTATAATTCACCCCTCCACTTT
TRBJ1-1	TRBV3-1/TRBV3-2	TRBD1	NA	CASSRQGEVEAFF	TGTGCCAGCAGCCGTCAGGGGGAGGTTGAAGCTTTCTTT
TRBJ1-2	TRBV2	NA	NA	CASSYPGAPDYGYTF	TGTGCCAGCAGTTACCCAGGGGCGCCCGACTATGGCTACACCTTC
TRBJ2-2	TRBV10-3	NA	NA	CAISPPRANTGELFF	TGTGCCATCAGCCCCCCCAGGGCTAACACCGGGGAGCTGTTTTTT
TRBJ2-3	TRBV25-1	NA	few	CASSESTQADTQYF	TGTGCCAGCAGTGAATCGACCCAGGCAGATACGCAGTATTTT
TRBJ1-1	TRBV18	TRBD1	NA	CASSLWTGGSGPRSTEAFF	TGTGCCAGCTCACTCTGGACAGGGGGCTCAGGCCCTCGTAGCACTGAAGCTTTCTTT
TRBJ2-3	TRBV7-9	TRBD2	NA	CASRLGASGDTQYF	TGTGCCAGCAGACTTGGGGCTAGCGGAGATACGCAGTATTTT
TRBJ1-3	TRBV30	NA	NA	CAWTVTGIKRSSGNTIYF	TGTGCCTGGACGGTAACAGGGATAAAGAGAAGCTCTGGAAACACCATATATTTT
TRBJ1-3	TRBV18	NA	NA	CASSPGLGNTIYF	TGTGCCAGCTCCCCCGGACTCGGAAACACCATATATTTT
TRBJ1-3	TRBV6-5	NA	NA	CASSYQGRAGNTIYF	TGTGCCAGCAGTTACCAAGGGCGAGCTGGAAACACCATATATTTT
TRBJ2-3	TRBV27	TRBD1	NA	CASSSRWIGQGHTDGDTQYF	TGTGCCAGCAGTTCCCGCTGGATTGGACAGGGCCATACAGACGGAGATACGCAGTATTTT
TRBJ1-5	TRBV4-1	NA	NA	CASSQGKGLRNQPQHF	TGCGCCAGCAGCCAAGGCAAGGGGCTTCGGAATCAGCCCCAGCATTTT
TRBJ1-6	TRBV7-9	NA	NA	CASSLAEFNSPLHF	TGTGCCAGCAGCTTAGCCGAATTCAATTCACCCCTCCACTTT
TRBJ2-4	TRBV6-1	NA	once	CASSEARDIQYF	TGTGCCAGCAGTGAAGCCAGGGACATTCAGTACTTC
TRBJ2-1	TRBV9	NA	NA	CASSAPGLTSYNEQFF	TGTGCCAGCAGCGCGCCGGGACTTACCTCCTACAATGAGCAGTTCTTC
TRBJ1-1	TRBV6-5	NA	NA	CASSYSMNSAEAFF	TGTGCCAGCAGTTACTCGATGAATAGTGCTGAAGCTTTCTTT
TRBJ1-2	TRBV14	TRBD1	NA	CASSHSQGKTYGYTF	TGTGCCAGCAGCCATTCACAGGGGAAAACTTATGGCTACACCTTC
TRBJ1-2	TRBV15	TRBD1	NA	CATSSRQGDYGYTF	TGTGCCACCAGCAGTCGACAGGGCGACTATGGCTACACCTTC
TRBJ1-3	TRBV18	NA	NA	CASSPQGSGNTIYF	TGTGCCAGCTCACCACAGGGGTCTGGAAACACCATATATTTT
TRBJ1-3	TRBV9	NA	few	CASSVDSSGNTIYF	TGTGCCAGCAGCGTAGACAGCTCTGGAAACACCATATATTTT
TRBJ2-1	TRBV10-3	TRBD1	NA	CAIQGESYNEQFF	TGTGCCATCCAGGGGGAATCCTACAATGAGCAGTTCTTC
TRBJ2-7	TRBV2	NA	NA	CASAFGSYEQYF	TGTGCCAGCGCGTTCGGTTCCTACGAGCAGTACTTC
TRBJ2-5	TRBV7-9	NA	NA	CASSSGSQETQYF	TGTGCCAGCAGCTCAGGGTCCCAAGAGACCCAGTACTTC
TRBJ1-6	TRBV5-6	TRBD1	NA	CASSFTGAIYSPLHF	TGTGCCAGCAGCTTCACAGGGGCTATCTATTCACCCCTCCACTTT
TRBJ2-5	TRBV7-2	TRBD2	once	CASSSSSGGAGETQYF	TGTGCCAGCAGCTCATCTAGCGGGGGGGCCGGAGAGACCCAGTACTTC
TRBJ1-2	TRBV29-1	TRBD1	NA	CSVATGTGGYGYTF	TGCAGCGTGGCAACCGGGACAGGGGGCTATGGCTACACCTTC
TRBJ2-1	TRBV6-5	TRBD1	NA	CASSRGQYNEQFF	TGTGCCAGCAGTAGGGGACAGTACAATGAGCAGTTCTTC